The clone carrying this TCR beta chain was seen many times. This sample was taken from a study of neurological immune-mediated disorders. TCRdb fed the 5' RACE reads into MiXCR, producing one record per CDR3 protein. Counted here are about 58,000 distinct CDR3 sequences, around 3.4% occurring once; the ten biggest clones make up approximately 7.1%. This CDR3 is built from 13 residues. The V end lost 5 bases, the J end lost 1 base, and 11 bases lay between the germline ends. The germline gives CDR1 SQVTM, CDR2 ANQGSEA. Sequencing used PBMCs. This chain uses TRBV29-1 with TRBJ1-1; D possibly corresponds to TRBD1 (5 bases). This clonotype originated in a woman aged 60 to 75 with multiple sclerosis. The CDR3 loop is CSVSRAPNTEAFF. Here the CDR3 DNA reads TGCAGCGTTAGCAGGGCTCCGAACACTGAAGCTTTCTTT. The full variable domain, completed using reference TRBV29-1 and TRBJ1-1, is SAVISQKPSRDICQRGTSLTIQCQVDSQVTMMFWYRQQPGQSLTLIATANQGSEATYESGFVIDKFPISRPNLTFSTLTVSNMSPEDSSIYLCSVSRAPNTEAFFGQGTRLTVV.